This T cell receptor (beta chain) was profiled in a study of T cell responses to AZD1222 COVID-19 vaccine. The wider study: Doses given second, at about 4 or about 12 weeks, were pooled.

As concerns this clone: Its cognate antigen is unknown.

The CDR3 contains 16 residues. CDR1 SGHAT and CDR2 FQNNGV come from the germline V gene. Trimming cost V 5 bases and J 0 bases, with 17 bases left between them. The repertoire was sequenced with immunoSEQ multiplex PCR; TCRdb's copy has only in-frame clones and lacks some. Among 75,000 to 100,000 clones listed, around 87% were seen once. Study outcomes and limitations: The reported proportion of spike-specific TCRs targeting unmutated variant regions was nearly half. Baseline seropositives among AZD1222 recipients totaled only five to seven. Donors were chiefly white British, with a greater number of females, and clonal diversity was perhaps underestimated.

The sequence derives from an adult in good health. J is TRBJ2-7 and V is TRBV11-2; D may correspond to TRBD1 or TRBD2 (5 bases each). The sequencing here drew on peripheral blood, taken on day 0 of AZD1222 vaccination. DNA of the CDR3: TGTGCCAGCAGCCTCCGGGACGGACGTCCCTCCTACGAGCAGTACTTC. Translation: CASSLRDGRPSYEQYF.